This paragraph covers one TCR beta chain sequence. The antigen is undetermined. This sequence may be a read error, since a much larger clone differs from it by one base. One entry per CDR3 protein results from TCRdb running MiXCR on the PCR reads. The repertoire holds roughly 30,000 distinct CDR3 sequences, with around 50% as singletons. The time point denotes: before preoperative PTX-NDP chemotherapy. Preoperative chemotherapy with paclitaxel-nedaplatin was given to patients before surgery. The sample belongs to a study of esophageal squamous cell carcinoma under preoperative chemotherapy. The study, taken as a whole, reports: Clonal contraction, more than amplification, hit abundant clones after paclitaxel-nedaplatin.

Sample acquisition took place from a patient given preoperative chemotherapy. The receptor comes from a human donor with esophageal squamous cell carcinoma. The donor label of this sample is uncertain.

CDR3 nucleotides: TGTGCCAGCAGCTCAAGCCGTAGTCGGCAGTTCTTC. This gives the protein CASSSSRSRQFF. V gene TRBV7-2 combines with J gene TRBJ2-1; D remains unclear. CDR1 is SGHTA and CDR2 is FQGNSA in the germline V gene. The CDR3 extends over 12 amino acids. Trimming left V 4 bases short and J 12 bases short, with 13 bases between.